One and the same sample provided the 23 T cell receptor beta chains below, sequenced in a study of T cell repertoires in cytomegalovirus infection. Via MiXCR, TCRdb re-called the reads, giving one row per CDR3 protein. This sample carries around 280,000 distinct CDR3 sequences, around 10% of them seen once, and the ten largest clones take approximately 2.3%. Sequencing was performed on PBMCs. These TCRs come from a human donor in good health (CMV status not recorded). Some clones in this sample may be carry-over from other donors' samples.

This clonotype was detected many times. The chain is built from TRBV12-5 and TRBJ1-2; D not resolved. Trimming took 7 bases from V and 8 from J, leaving 17 bases between them. This CDR3 is built from 13 residues. Germline loops: CDR1 LGHNT, CDR2 FRNRAP. The DNA for the CDR3 is TGTGCTAGTGCTATCGACATCGGCGACGGCTACACCTTC. Amino acids: CASAIDIGDGYTF.

Ten or more counts support this clonotype. The gene calls are TRBV7-2 and TRBJ2-7, with D tentatively TRBD1 or TRBD2 (5 bases each). The CDR3 spans 13 residues. Germline lookup yields CDR1 SGHTA and CDR2 FQGNSA. V gave up 6 bases and J gave up 1 base, with 10 bases separating them. The CDR3 loop reads CASSWDRSYEQYV. DNA for the CDR3: TGTGCCAGCAGTTGGGACCGATCCTACGAGCAGTACGTC.

This clonotype was seen ten or more times. This sequence joins TRBV20-1 and TRBJ2-1, with 9 bases matching TRBD2. The CDR3 sequence is 13 residues long. The J segment lost 9 bases and the V segment lost 0 bases, leaving 3 bases of the junction unmatched. CDR1 and CDR2 from the germline V gene are DFQATT and SNEGSKA (reference sequence). CDR3 coding DNA: TGCAGTGCTAGAGAGCGGGGGGGCGGTGAGCAGTTCTTC. Translating it yields CSARERGGGEQFF.

This clonotype was detected many times. The V and J genes are TRBV19 and TRBJ1-1, with 9 bases aligning to TRBD1. This CDR3 region has 17 residues. Germline values: CDR1 LNHDA, CDR2 SQIVND (reference sequence). V trimming: 9 bases; J trimming: 1 base; junction bases outside the gene matches: 15. CDR3 amino acids: CASQSADRGVWNTEAFF. The CDR3 DNA reads TGTGCCAGCCAGTCCGCGGACAGGGGCGTTTGGAACACTGAAGCTTTCTTT.

This clonotype was seen repeatedly, ten times or more. V is TRBV7-2 and J is TRBJ2-7; TRBD2 might be the D (7 bases). The CDR3 totals 17 residues. Germline-derived CDR1 and CDR2 are SGHTA and FQGNSA. V lost 1 base, J lost 2 bases, and 18 bases lay in between. Written as DNA, the CDR3 is TGTGCCAGCAGCTTAGTGGGGGGGGCAGTTCCGCCCTACGAGCAGTACGTC. It codes for CASSLVGGAVPPYEQYV.

At least ten counts were recorded for this clonotype. This chain joins TRBV28 and TRBJ2-2; 7 nucleotides line up with TRBD2. Germline CDR1 and CDR2: MDHEN and SYDVKM. The CDR3 is 14 residues long. Trimming cost V 3 bases and J 4 bases; bases outside gene matches: 2. This CDR3 reads CASSLGGFTGELFF. The CDR3 DNA follows: TGTGCCAGCAGTTTGGGGGGGTTCACCGGGGAGCTGTTTTTT.

V and J are TRBV4-2 and TRBJ2-5; no firm D call. CDR1 is LGHNA, CDR2 YNFKEQ, per germline. The CDR3 loop spans 15 amino acids. Trimming stripped 1 base from V and 3 bases from J, with 12 bases between. CDR3 nucleotides: TGTGCCAGCAGCCAAGTAGGCAGCCAGAAAGAGACCCAGTACTTC. It codes for CASSQVGSQKETQYF.

The chain couples TRBV20-1 to TRBJ2-3, with 10 nucleotides matching TRBD2. This CDR3 contains 14 residues. The germline CDR1 and CDR2 sequences are DFQATT and SNEGSKA (reference sequence). The V gene end was trimmed by 8 bases and the J gene end by 0 bases; junction bases not matched to a gene: 5. The CDR3 loop reads CSLAGGRSTDTQYF. The CDR3 nucleotides are TGCAGTTTAGCGGGGGGACGGAGCACAGATACGCAGTATTTT.

This clonotype was recorded many times. This chain connects TRBV14 to TRBJ2-5; a possible D gene is TRBD2 (5 bases). V lost 5 bases to trimming and J lost 2 bases, with 12 bases between them. CDR1 is SGHDN and CDR2 is FVKESK in the germline V gene. This CDR3 has 14 residues. CDR3 bases: TGTGCCAGCAGCTTTCGGGATGGACAAGAGACCCAGTACTTC. Translated, it gives CASSFRDGQETQYF.

This clonotype was counted many times. The V call is TRBV2, the J call TRBJ2-7; tentatively, D is TRBD1 or TRBD2 (5 bases each). Per germline, CDR1 SNHLY and CDR2 FYNNEI. V lost 6 bases to trimming and J lost 0 bases, with 15 bases between them. The CDR3 loop spans 15 amino acids. The CDR3 sequence: CASRLRDGSSYEQYF. In DNA, the CDR3 is TGTGCCAGCAGGCTCAGGGACGGATCCTCCTACGAGCAGTACTTC.

This clonotype was detected many times. J is TRBJ1-2 and V is TRBV12-3 or TRBV12-4; 7 positions match TRBD1. V was pared by 6 bases and J by 4 bases, with 5 bases of the junction left unmatched. The CDR3 runs to 13 residues. CDR3 protein: CASSQDRRYGYTF. For the CDR3, the DNA is TGTGCCAGCAGCCAGGACAGGCGCTATGGCTACACCTTC.

This clonotype was recorded at least ten times. The chain uses TRBV7-9 and TRBJ1-1; D might be TRBD1 (5 bases). This CDR3 spans 15 amino acids. Trimming shortened V by 8 bases and J by 0 bases, and 16 bases separated the two germline ends. The V gene's germline CDR1 is SEHNR and CDR2 FQNEAQ (reference sequence). CDR3 loop: CASPPEGPMNTEAFF. CDR3 sequence (DNA): TGTGCCAGCCCCCCGGAGGGGCCAATGAACACTGAAGCTTTCTTT. Full variable domain (remainder filled in from reference TRBV7-9 and TRBJ1-1): DTGVSQNPRHKITKRGQNVTFRCDPISEHNRLYWYRQTLGQGPEFLTYFQNEAQLEKSRLLSDRFSAERPKGSFSTLEIQRTEQGDSAMYLCASPPEGPMNTEAFFGQGTRLTVV.

At least ten counts were recorded for this clonotype. J is TRBJ2-2 and V is TRBV5-5, with D uncertain. This CDR3 contains 14 residues. Trimming pared 6 bases from V and 4 bases from J, leaving 13 bases between. The V gene's germline CDR1 is SGHKS and CDR2 YYEKEE (reference sequence). CDR3 in amino acids: CASMLRVTTGELFF. The CDR3 DNA follows: TGTGCCAGCATGCTTAGGGTAACCACCGGGGAGCTGTTTTTT.

The J gene is TRBJ2-6, the V gene TRBV24-1, with D perhaps TRBD1 (6 bases). Looked up from germline, CDR1 is KGHDR and CDR2 is SFDVKD. V was cut by 10 bases and J by 4 bases, with 13 bases left in between. The CDR3 has 14 residues. In DNA form, the CDR3 reads TGTGCCACAGGGCAGGGGACCGGGGCCAACGTCCTGACTTTC. Translation: CATGQGTGANVLTF.

This clonotype occurred many times. The V and J genes are TRBV28 and TRBJ2-7; D not resolved. V was shortened by 1 base and J by 3 bases, with 4 bases between the two germline ends. CDR3 length: 12 amino acids. CDR1 is MDHEN and CDR2 is SYDVKM in the germline V gene. The CDR3 DNA reads as TGTGCCAGCAGTTTATCAGGCTACGAGCAGTACGTC. As protein: CASSLSGYEQYV.

Ten or more counts support this clonotype. The J gene is TRBJ1-1, the V gene TRBV29-1; the D is unclear. Germline CDR1 and CDR2: SQVTM and ANQGSEA. The germline V and J ends were trimmed by 7 bases and 0 bases, with 3 bases remaining between them. CDR3 length: 10 amino acids. The CDR3 reads CSAMNTEAFF. The CDR3 coding sequence is TGCAGCGCAATGAACACTGAAGCTTTCTTT. The complete variable domain, with remaining parts taken from reference TRBV29-1 and TRBJ1-1, reads SAVISQKPSRDICQRGTSLTIQCQVDSQVTMMFWYRQQPGQSLTLIATANQGSEATYESGFVIDKFPISRPNLTFSTLTVSNMSPEDSSIYLCSAMNTEAFFGQGTRLTVV.

This clonotype has at least ten counts. The V call is TRBV20-1, the J call TRBJ2-2, with TRBD2 identical over 15 bases. Trimming took 1 base from V and 2 from J; bases not matched to a gene: 2. From germline, CDR1 is DFQATT and CDR2 SNEGSKA (reference sequence). The CDR3 contains 17 residues. The CDR3 bases are TGCAGTGCTAGAGGGACTAGCGGGGGGGCCAACACCGGGGAGCTGTTTTTT. It codes for CSARGTSGGANTGELFF.

This clonotype was recorded at least ten times. A read error may be the cause here, since a much bigger clone is one base away. This chain connects TRBV7-2 to TRBJ2-2; no reliable D call. This CDR3 is built from 11 residues. The V gene lost 7 bases and the J gene lost 5 bases, with 5 bases spanning the gap. The V gene's germline CDR1 is SGHTA and CDR2 FQGNSA. The CDR3 region has the DNA TGTGCCAGCACCAAGACCGGGGAGCTGTTTTTT. It encodes CASTKTGELFF.

This clonotype has ten or more counts. This chain uses TRBV6-2 or TRBV6-3 with TRBJ2-3; no reliable D call. Germline CDR1 is MNHEY and CDR2 is SVGEGT. Trimming shortened V by 2 bases and J by 4 bases, and 22 bases separated the two germline ends. This CDR3 contains 18 residues. DNA of the CDR3: TGTGCCAGCAGTTACACCCAGACCCGTCCTCTTCGGGCAGATACGCAGTATTTT. Encoded protein: CASSYTQTRPLRADTQYF.

This clonotype was seen repeatedly, ten times or more. V is TRBV9 and J is TRBJ2-5; tentative D call: TRBD2 (5 bases). CDR3 size: 14 residues. The germline V and J ends were trimmed by 3 bases and 5 bases, with 14 bases remaining between them. Germline CDR1 SGDLS, CDR2 YYNGEE. The CDR3 spells CASSASGMTETQYF. The CDR3 nucleotides are TGTGCCAGCAGCGCCTCCGGGATGACTGAGACCCAGTACTTC.

There are many counts of this clonotype. The chain has TRBV5-1 and TRBJ2-7; 10 bases align to TRBD2. Germline-derived CDR1 and CDR2 are SGHRS and YFSETQ. This CDR3 contains 16 residues. The ends lost 0 bases at V and 7 bases at J; junction bases unmatched: 10. For the CDR3, the DNA is TGCGCCAGCAGCTTGGCCCCAAGCGGGGGGGCCGGGGAGCAGTACGTC. This gives the protein CASSLAPSGGAGEQYV.

In its sample, this clonotype was seen many times. CDR3 DNA: TGTGCCAGCAGTTACGCTAGGGGACCCTACAATGAGCAGTTCTTC. Its translation is CASSYARGPYNEQFF. The chain is built from TRBV6-5 and TRBJ2-1; D may be TRBD1 or TRBD2 (5 bases each). Germline loops: CDR1 MNHEY, CDR2 SVGAGI. Trimming left V 2 bases short and J 2 bases short, with 10 bases between. The CDR3 has 15 amino acids.

This clonotype was detected ten times or more. The chain employs TRBV20-1 and TRBJ2-3; TRBD2 might be the D (6 bases). The length of the CDR3 is 16 residues. Trimming took off 5 bases at V and 1 base at J, with 19 bases between the two ends. Germline assignment: CDR1 DFQATT and CDR2 SNEGSKA (reference sequence). The CDR3 sequence is CSALEVAGWGTDTQYF. For the CDR3, the DNA is TGCAGTGCTCTTGAGGTGGCGGGGTGGGGCACAGATACGCAGTATTTT.